Following are 20 T cell receptor beta chains from one sample sequenced in a study of cytomegalovirus exposure and HLA in healthy donors. A multiplex PCR was run with 60 Vbeta primers and 13 Jbeta primers. TCRdb's table, derived via immunoSEQ multiplex PCR, lists solely in-frame clones and lacks some. The sample lists more than 80,000 clones, 60% to 75% seen once, with approximately 2.6% in the top ten. The specimen sequenced was PBMCs. The source is a male donor in good health and CMV-seropositive.

This clone was observed a few times. The rearrangement links TRBV28 to TRBJ2-5, with a tentative D call TRBD1 (6 bases). The CDR3 is 14 amino acids. Between the trimmed V and J ends, which lost 2 bases and 7 bases, there was a span of 14 bases. Per germline, CDR1 MDHEN and CDR2 SYDVKM. CDR3 nucleotides: TGTGCCAGCAGTTTAGCAGGGGAAAGGGGGACCCAGTACTTC. The encoded protein is CASSLAGERGTQYF.

V gene TRBV25-1 combines with J gene TRBJ2-4, with D perhaps TRBD1 (7 bases). Germline assignment: CDR1 MGHDK and CDR2 SYGVNS. This CDR3 is built from 15 residues. Trimming pared 0 bases from V and 8 bases from J, leaving 14 bases between. CDR3 sequence (DNA): TGTGCCAGCAGTGAATACGGGCAGGGGGGATACATTCAGTACTTC. It codes for CASSEYGQGGYIQYF.

The chain joins TRBV27 to TRBJ2-1; D may be TRBD2 (5 bases). Trimming took 0 bases from V and 5 from J, leaving 14 bases between them. Germline CDR1 is MNHEY and CDR2 is SMNVEV (reference sequence). This CDR3 spans 16 amino acids. This chain's CDR3 is CASSLSMSSRHNEQFF. CDR3 sequence (DNA): TGTGCCAGCAGTTTATCGATGTCTAGCCGCCACAATGAGCAGTTCTTC.

The chain carries TRBV9 and TRBJ2-2; 7 nucleotides match TRBD1. Looked up from germline, CDR1 is SGDLS and CDR2 is YYNGEE. The V gene end was trimmed by 0 bases and the J gene end by 4 bases; junction bases not matched to a gene: 3. The CDR3 contains 15 residues. CDR3 in DNA: TGTGCCAGCAGCGTAGGAGGGGGCACCACCGGGGAGCTGTTTTTT. Amino acids: CASSVGGGTTGELFF. The entire variable domain, with the rest obtained from reference TRBV9 and TRBJ2-2, is as follows: DSGVTQTPKHLITATGQRVTLRCSPRSGDLSVYWYQQSLDQGLQFLIQYYNGEERAKGNILERFSAQQFPDLHSELNLSSLELGDSALYFCASSVGGGTTGELFFGEGSRLTVL.

This clone was seen a few times. The chain couples TRBV19 to TRBJ2-1; 7 nucleotides match TRBD1. From germline, CDR1 is LNHDA and CDR2 SQIVND (reference sequence). The CDR3 consists of 15 residues. Trimming cost V 5 bases and J 4 bases; bases outside gene matches: 8. The CDR3 DNA follows: TGTGCCAGTAGTGACCGGGACAGCGCGTACAATGAGCAGTTCTTC. It codes for CASSDRDSAYNEQFF.

The chain recombines TRBV7-9 with TRBJ1-3, with D possibly being TRBD1 (6 bases). V gave up 11 bases and J gave up 4 bases, with 18 bases separating them. The germline CDR1 and CDR2 sequences are SEHNR and FQNEAQ (reference sequence). The CDR3 runs to 14 residues. The CDR3 nucleotides are TGTGCCGGGTGGGGACCCGGGACAGGAAACACCATATATTTT. Its protein is CAGWGPGTGNTIYF.

The V and J genes are TRBV5-1 and TRBJ2-7; 7 nucleotides align to TRBD1. V was pared by 1 base and J by 6 bases, with 7 bases of the junction left unmatched. The length of the CDR3 is 14 residues. Germline assignment: CDR1 SGHRS and CDR2 YFSETQ. Here the CDR3 DNA reads TGCGCCAGCAGCTTGTCACAGGGGCCGGGCGAGCAGTACTTC. This sequence encodes CASSLSQGPGEQYF.

This clone was found once. The CDR3 carries no conserved terminal phenylalanine or tryptophan, so it likely arises from a read error. The genes are TRBV29-1 and TRBJ1-1; perhaps TRBD1 as D (6 bases). With 3 bases removed from V and 1 base from J, the gap between germline ends came to 9 bases. This CDR3 has 13 amino acids. CDR1 is SQVTM, CDR2 ANQGSEA, per germline. CDR3 in DNA: TGCAGCGTTGATCGCAGGGGGAACACTGAAGCTTTCCTT. Its translation: CSVDRRGNTEAFL.

The sample holds a few counts of this clone. The genes are TRBV6-5 and TRBJ2-1; the match to TRBD2 covers 7 bases. Germline CDR1 and CDR2: MNHEY and SVGAGI. This CDR3 has 14 residues. With 3 bases clipped from V and 5 bases from J, the junction kept 4 bases outside the gene matches. The CDR3 DNA follows: TGTGCCAGCAGTTATCACAGCGGGAACAATGAGCAGTTCTTC. Its protein is CASSYHSGNNEQFF.

This clone showed up just a few times. This chain uses TRBV23-1 with TRBJ2-5; D possibly corresponds to TRBD1 (6 bases). TRBV23-1 is filed as an ORF, its function uncertain. V lost 8 bases to trimming and J lost 0 bases, with 16 bases between them. The CDR3 covers 15 residues. CDR3 sequence: CASGNSDSHQETQYF. The DNA of the CDR3 is TGCGCCAGCGGAAACTCGGACAGCCACCAAGAGACCCAGTACTTC.

The CDR3 bases are TGTGCCAGCAGCTTAGGGTTGGGACAGCGACAAGAGACCCAGTACTTC. Protein sequence: CASSLGLGQRQETQYF. The V and J genes are TRBV7-8 and TRBJ2-5; 7 bases map to TRBD1. The CDR3 sequence is 16 residues long. From germline, CDR1 is SGHVS and CDR2 FQNEAQ. V lost 1 base, J lost 2 bases, and 7 bases stayed unmatched.

The CDR3 DNA reads as TGCGCCAGCAGCCAACCGACAGCTGGGGCCAACGTCCTGACTTTC. Translated: CASSQPTAGANVLTF. This chain joins TRBV4-1 and TRBJ2-6, with D possibly being TRBD1 (5 bases). Trimming stripped 2 bases from V and 2 bases from J, with 7 bases between. The CDR3 contains 15 residues. Germline CDR1 is MGHRA and CDR2 is YSYEKL.

The rearrangement links TRBV6-1 to TRBJ1-4; tentatively, D is TRBD1 (6 bases). The length of the CDR3 is 16 residues. Trimming took off 2 bases at V and 6 bases at J, with 16 bases between the two ends. Germline CDR1 and CDR2: MNHNS and SASEGT. CDR3 in amino acids: CASSERTVGGYEKLFF. The CDR3 region has the DNA TGTGCCAGCAGTGAACGGACAGTAGGCGGTTATGAAAAACTGTTTTTT.

V gene TRBV6-5 combines with J gene TRBJ1-3; 7 nucleotides match TRBD1. This CDR3 comprises 15 residues. Looked up from germline, CDR1 is MNHEY and CDR2 is SVGAGI. With 5 bases clipped from V and 4 bases from J, the junction kept 8 bases outside the gene matches. CDR3 sequence reads: CASSDYRGSGNTIYF. CDR3 nucleotide sequence: TGTGCCAGCAGTGACTACAGGGGATCCGGAAACACCATATATTTT.

The chain couples TRBV19 to TRBJ1-6; 9 nucleotides agree with TRBD1. Germline V gene sequence: CDR1 LNHDA, CDR2 SQIVND (reference sequence). Trimming removed 4 bases from V and 14 bases from J; junction bases left unmatched: 9. CDR3 length equals 14 residues. The CDR3 DNA reads TGTGCCAGTAGTACGCCGGGACAGGGTTTCACCCTCCACTTT. This sequence encodes CASSTPGQGFTLHF.

The chain recombines TRBV15 with TRBJ2-2, with D possibly being TRBD2 (5 bases). This CDR3 comprises 17 residues. The V gene's germline CDR1 is LNHNV and CDR2 YYDKDF (reference sequence). Trimming left V 0 bases short and J 4 bases short, with 15 bases between. The CDR3 nucleotides are TGTGCCACCAGCAGAGACCTAACCTCGGGGATCACCGGGGAGCTGTTTTTT. Residues: CATSRDLTSGITGELFF.

CDR3 region: CASSQEAGGRGGDTQYF. CDR3 DNA: TGTGCCAGCAGCCAGGAAGCGGGGGGGCGAGGGGGAGATACGCAGTATTTT. The V gene is TRBV4-2, the J gene TRBJ2-3, with 10 bases lining up with TRBD2. V was pared by 3 bases and J by 5 bases, with 11 bases of the junction left unmatched. Germline CDR1 and CDR2: LGHNA and YNFKEQ. The CDR3 consists of 17 residues.

This sequence joins TRBV28 and TRBJ2-7; possibly TRBD2 for D (7 bases). Germline values: CDR1 MDHEN, CDR2 SYDVKM. V lost 9 bases to trimming and J lost 2 bases, with 14 bases between them. CDR3 size: 13 residues. The CDR3 DNA sequence: TGTGCCAGTGGGCGGGGGCAGCCCTACGAGCAGTACTTC. Protein sequence: CASGRGQPYEQYF.

The genes are TRBV30 and TRBJ2-7; D unresolved. Germline V CDR1 and CDR2: GTSNPN, SVGIG (reference sequence). This CDR3 comprises 11 residues. With 1 base removed from V and 5 bases from J, the gap between germline ends came to 6 bases. CDR3 sequence (DNA): TGTGCCTGGAGTGAAACGGACGAGCAGTACTTC. Its protein is CAWSETDEQYF.

This clone was found a few times. The chain is built from TRBV5-6 and TRBJ1-5, with 8 positions matching TRBD1. The CDR3 is made up of 15 amino acids. Germline trimming cut 3 bases from V and 0 bases from J; bases unmatched to any gene: 2. CDR1 and CDR2 (germline): SGHDT, YYEEEE. CDR3: CASSYRGNSNQPQHF. In DNA form, the CDR3 reads TGTGCCAGCAGCTACAGGGGGAATAGCAATCAGCCCCAGCATTTT.